This TCR beta chain derives from a study of regulatory T cells in long-lasting Graves disease. Remarks on this clonotype: As yet, its antigen is unknown. A read error may account for a junction end that differs from germline.

According to the study, TCR beta libraries were built with iRepertoire HTBI primers and CDR3-region Arm-PCR. MiXCR, run by TCRdb on the multiplex PCR reads, gives a single entry per CDR3 protein. The data show over 400,000 distinct CDR3 sequences, with 14% seen just once and approximately 17% held by the top ten. Regarding time point: newly diagnosed GD, antithyroid drugs for less than 3 months. PBMC-derived RNA was used for the TCR library. Regarding the study as a whole: TCR diversity was lower in persistent Graves' patients (versus newly diagnosed ones).

Per the germline V gene, CDR1 is SNHLY and CDR2 is FYNNEI. There are 17 residues in the CDR3. These same data were also listed under a study on T cells in Graves' hyperthyroidism and ophthalmopathy. From that second work: The patients, who ranged from 18 to 65 in age, presented with newly diagnosed hyperthyroidism lasting under 2 months. Those patients with uncontrolled infection, other autoimmune disease, pregnancy or lactation were excluded.

Sequenced here: peripheral blood mononuclear cells (PBMCs), sampled at new diagnosis, from a patient treated with antithyroid drugs. This chain uses TRBV2 with TRBJ2-1, with D hard to call. The receptor's source is a woman in her forties or fifties with Graves disease. The CDR3 nucleotides read TGTGCCAGCAGCCCCGTTCCGTCGCCTACACGATACAATGAGCAGCTCTTC. Encoded protein: CASSPVPSPTRYNEQLF.